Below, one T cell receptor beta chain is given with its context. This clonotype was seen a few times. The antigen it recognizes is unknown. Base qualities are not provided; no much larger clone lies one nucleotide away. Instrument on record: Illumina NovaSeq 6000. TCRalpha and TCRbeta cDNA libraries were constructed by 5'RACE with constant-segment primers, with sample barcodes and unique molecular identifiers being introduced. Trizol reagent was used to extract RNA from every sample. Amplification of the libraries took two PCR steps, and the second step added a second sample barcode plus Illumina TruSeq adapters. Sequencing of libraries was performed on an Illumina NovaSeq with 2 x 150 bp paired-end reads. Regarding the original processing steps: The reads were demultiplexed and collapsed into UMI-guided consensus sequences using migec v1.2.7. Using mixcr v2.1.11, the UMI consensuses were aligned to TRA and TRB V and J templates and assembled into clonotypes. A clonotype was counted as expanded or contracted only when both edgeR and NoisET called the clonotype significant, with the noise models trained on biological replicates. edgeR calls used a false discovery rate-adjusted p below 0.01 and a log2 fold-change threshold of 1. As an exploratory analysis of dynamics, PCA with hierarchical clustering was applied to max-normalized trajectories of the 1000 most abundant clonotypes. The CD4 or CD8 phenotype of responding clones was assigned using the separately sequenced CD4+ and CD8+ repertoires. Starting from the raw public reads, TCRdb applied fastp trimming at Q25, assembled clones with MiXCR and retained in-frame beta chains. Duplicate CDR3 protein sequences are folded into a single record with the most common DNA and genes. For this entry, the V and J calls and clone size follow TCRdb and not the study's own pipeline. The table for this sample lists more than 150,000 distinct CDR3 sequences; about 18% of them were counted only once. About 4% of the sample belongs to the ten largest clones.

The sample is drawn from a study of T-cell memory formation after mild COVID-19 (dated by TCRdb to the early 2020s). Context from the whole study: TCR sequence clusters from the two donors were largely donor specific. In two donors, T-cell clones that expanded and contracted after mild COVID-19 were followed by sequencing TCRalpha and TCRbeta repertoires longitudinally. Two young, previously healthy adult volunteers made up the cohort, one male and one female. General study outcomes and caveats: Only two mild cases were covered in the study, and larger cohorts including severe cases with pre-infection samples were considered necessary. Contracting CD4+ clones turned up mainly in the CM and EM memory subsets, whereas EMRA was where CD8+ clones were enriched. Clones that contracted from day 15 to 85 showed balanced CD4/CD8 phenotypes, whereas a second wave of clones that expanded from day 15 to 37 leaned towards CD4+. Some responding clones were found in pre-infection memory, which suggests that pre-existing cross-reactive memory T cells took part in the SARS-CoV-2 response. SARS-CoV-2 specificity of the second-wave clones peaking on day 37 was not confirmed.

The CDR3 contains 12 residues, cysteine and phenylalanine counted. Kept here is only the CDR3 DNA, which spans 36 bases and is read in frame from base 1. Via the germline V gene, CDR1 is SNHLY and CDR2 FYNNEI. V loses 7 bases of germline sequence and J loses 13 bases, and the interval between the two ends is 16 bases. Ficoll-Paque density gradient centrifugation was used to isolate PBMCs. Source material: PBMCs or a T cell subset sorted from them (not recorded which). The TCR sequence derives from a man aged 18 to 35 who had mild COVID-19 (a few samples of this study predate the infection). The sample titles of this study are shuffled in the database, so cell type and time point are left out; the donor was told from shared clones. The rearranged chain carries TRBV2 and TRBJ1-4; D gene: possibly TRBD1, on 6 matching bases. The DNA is TGTGCCAGCAATAAGAGGGGGGGAAGACTGTTTTTT. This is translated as CASNKRGGRLFF.